The T cell receptor (beta chain) described here comes from a study of T cell responses to AZD1222 COVID-19 vaccine. Whole-study results and caveats: Spike as a whole was targeted by vaccine-associated CD4 TCRs, dominant at 160-218 and 743-854. Repertoires were sampled only after the peak T cell response. Seropositive at baseline were only six AZD1222 recipients. Reports indicate that nearly half of spike-specific TCRs are directed at unmutated variant regions.

As regards this clone: Its antigen is currently unknown.

Data came from immunoSEQ multiplex PCR; TCRdb stores just in-frame clones and leaves some out. This repertoire shows about 120,000 clones, about nine tenths found once; its top ten account for 4% to 5%. The TCR comes from an adult who received the MenACWY meningococcal vaccine as a control. Sequencing used peripheral blood, obtained 28 days after the second dose of the MenACWY control vaccine.

This CDR3 is CASNLDGQPQHF. The DNA of the CDR3 is TGTGCCAGCAACCTGGATGGCCAGCCCCAGCATTTT. This chain joins TRBV12-3 or TRBV12-4 and TRBJ1-5, with D unresolved. The CDR3 runs 12 residues. The V gene lost 7 bases and the J gene lost 7 bases, with 11 bases spanning the gap.